This T cell receptor beta chain was captured by sequencing in a study of regulatory T cells in long-lasting Graves disease. Time point described: newly diagnosed GD, antithyroid drugs for less than 3 months. The TCR library was made from RNA that had been extracted from PBMCs in TRIzol. Study outcomes and limitations: Patients whose Graves' disease persisted exhibited lower TCR diversity than those newly diagnosed.

This clonotype has only a few counts. Its antigen is as yet unknown. Arm-PCR of CDR3 regions and iRepertoire HTBI primers were the basis on which TCR beta libraries were built. Per the study methods: Across samples, about 56 TRBV and some 14 TRBJ segments were found. TCRdb used MiXCR to reprocess the multiplex PCR reads, holding one entry per CDR3 protein. TCRdb assigned the V and J calls; the authors' analysis was not used. The data contain a few hundred thousand distinct CDR3 sequences, approximately 16% of them singletons. Germline V gene data show CDR1 as MNHNS and CDR2 as SASEGT. The V and J ends lost 6 bases and 5 bases respectively, with 11 bases between them. This CDR3 contains 13 residues. The sample was also linked to a second study, of T cells in Graves' hyperthyroidism and ophthalmopathy. From that second work: First-round RT-PCR with HTBI primers amplified the TCR CDR3 region. Most thyroid clonotypes with frequency above 0.001 were detected in blood.

The chain links TRBV6-1 to TRBJ2-1, with D possibly TRBD1 on 5 matching bases. This material consisted of peripheral blood mononuclear cells (PBMCs), taken at new diagnosis, from a patient treated with antithyroid drugs. The TCR was taken from a woman aged 18-29 years with Graves disease. In nucleotides, the CDR3 is TGTGCCAGCAGCAGTGGGGCCCACAATGAGCAGTTCTTC. Protein: CASSSGAHNEQFF.